These 7 T cell receptor beta chains came from one sample sequenced in a study of blood T cell repertoires in COVID-19. Here immunoSEQ multiplex PCR was the method, and the copy in TCRdb shows in-frame clones only, minus some. Of 300,000 to 500,000 clones listed, around 87% were seen once; the top ten hold 0.9% to 1%. Source material: PBMCs or T cells enriched from blood (not recorded which). The receptors derive from a young woman with acute COVID-19.

There are a few counts of this clone. The chain joins TRBV5-1 to TRBJ2-7, with D tentatively TRBD2 (5 bases). Germline assignment: CDR1 SGHRS and CDR2 YFSETQ. This CDR3 comprises 14 residues. Trimming took 3 bases from V and 6 from J, leaving 16 bases between them. The CDR3 DNA reads as TGCGCCAGCAGCTGGAGTGAGGGATCGAGCGAGCAGTACTTC. Translation gives CASSWSEGSSEQYF.

The chain has TRBV5-1 and TRBJ2-7, with D unresolved. CDR1 is SGHRS and CDR2 is YFSETQ in the germline V gene. The CDR3 totals 14 residues. The V and J ends lost 4 bases and 7 bases respectively, with 18 bases between them. The CDR3 DNA reads as TGCGCCAGCAGCCCAGCGTCGTGGCCTGGAGAGCAGTACTTC. Its protein product is CASSPASWPGEQYF.

This clone was observed a few times. The CDR3 nucleotides are TGTGCCAGCAGCGTAGGGTCGAGCGGGGGGGAAGAGACCCAGTACTTC. Its translation: CASSVGSSGGEETQYF. V gene TRBV9 combines with J gene TRBJ2-5, with 10 bases fitting TRBD2. The length of the CDR3 is 16 residues. With 0 bases clipped from V and 3 bases from J, the junction kept 5 bases outside the gene matches. CDR1 is SGDLS and CDR2 is YYNGEE in the germline V gene.

This chain links TRBV5-1 with TRBJ1-1, with 8 bases fitting TRBD1. Losses at the gene ends were 4 bases for V and 4 bases for J; bases not matched to a gene: 9. CDR1 and CDR2 (germline): SGHRS, YFSETQ. The CDR3 contains 15 residues. The CDR3 sequence is CASSRQGDRGTEAFF. CDR3 bases: TGCGCCAGCAGCCGACAAGGAGACAGGGGCACTGAAGCTTTCTTT.

The rearrangement joins TRBV11-3 to TRBJ2-1, with 7 positions matching TRBD1. CDR3 length equals 13 residues. V trimming: 1 base; J trimming: 6 bases; junction bases outside the gene matches: 0. Germline-derived CDR1 and CDR2 are SGHNT and YENEEA. Written as DNA, the CDR3 is TGTGCCAGCAGCTTAGGACAGGGCAATGAGCAGTTCTTC. Translating it yields CASSLGQGNEQFF. The variable domain in full, completed from reference TRBV11-3 and TRBJ2-1, reads EAGVVQSPRYKIIEKKQPVAFWCNPISGHNTLYWYLQNLGQGPELLIRYENEEAVDDSQLPKDRFSAERLKGVDSTLKIQPAELGDSAVYLCASSLGQGNEQFFGPGTRLTVL.

The sample holds a few counts of this clone. This rearrangement joins TRBV6-1 to TRBJ1-5, with D hard to call. The V and J ends lost 0 bases and 1 base respectively, with 16 bases between them. This CDR3 has 18 amino acids. CDR1 MNHNS and CDR2 SASEGT come from the germline V gene. In DNA form, the CDR3 reads TGTGCCAGCAGTGAAGCGCTCCCCACCCACCGGAGCAATCAGCCCCAGCATTTT. Translating gives CASSEALPTHRSNQPQHF.

The gene calls are TRBV29-1 and TRBJ1-2; no reliable D call. V lost 4 bases and J 4 bases, leaving 10 bases between the germline ends. Germline-derived CDR1 and CDR2 are SQVTM and ANQGSEA. The CDR3 runs 12 residues. The CDR3 here is CSVAHAGYGYTF. The CDR3 nucleotides are TGCAGCGTTGCCCATGCCGGCTATGGCTACACCTTC.